This entry describes one TCR beta chain. Its antigen is unknown. Trimming pared 6 bases from V and 0 bases from J, leaving 5 bases between. Per germline, CDR1 WSHSY and CDR2 SAAADI. CDR3 size: 13 residues. Measured with immunoSEQ multiplex PCR; TCRdb has only the in-frame clones, and not every one. Among 5,500 to 8,500 clones listed, around 72% were seen once. This sample is drawn from a study of somatic mutations in cytotoxic T cells in rheumatoid arthritis. Study results and caveats: Some patients, about an eighth of the roughly 65, had a largest CD8+ clone that exceeded 20% of CD8+ cells. TRBV07 showed slight underrepresentation in rheumatoid arthritis patients, unadjusted for multiple comparisons.

The chain carries TRBV10-2 and TRBJ1-4; D not resolved. The TCR was taken from a woman aged 55-70 years in good health. Sequenced material: CD8+ T cells sorted from blood. CDR3: CASSLATNEKLFF. The CDR3 DNA reads TGCGCCAGCAGCTTAGCAACTAATGAAAAACTGTTTTTT.